Each of the 3 T cell receptor beta chains below was sequenced from the same sample in a study of human thymus T cells. Profiled with immunoSEQ multiplex PCR; TCRdb holds only in-frame clones, not every one. The sample has tens of thousands of clones; 95% are singletons. Thymus tissue was removed during corrective cardiac surgery. The sample consisted of thymus tissue. The source of these receptors is a girl under three years old with a congenital heart defect but otherwise immunologically healthy.

The chain recombines TRBV13 with TRBJ2-6; the D is unclear. Trimming took 5 bases from V and 0 from J, leaving 11 bases between them. The CDR3 totals 16 residues. Germline V gene lookup returns CDR1 PRHDT and CDR2 FYEKMQ (reference sequence). The CDR3 loop is CASSVRHFSGANVLTF. The CDR3 DNA follows: TGTGCCAGCAGCGTGAGACACTTCTCTGGGGCCAACGTCCTGACTTTC.

This chain links TRBV19 with TRBJ1-5; D not certain. V was cut by 8 bases and J by 9 bases, with 17 bases left in between. Germline CDR1 LNHDA, CDR2 SQIVND (reference sequence). The CDR3 totals 13 residues. The CDR3 DNA reads as TGTGCCAGTCAGGACTCCTTTTTACGGCCCCAGCATTTT. This translates into CASQDSFLRPQHF.

The rearrangement links TRBV27 to TRBJ2-1; 9 bases agree with TRBD2. V was pared by 2 bases and J by 9 bases, with 14 bases of the junction left unmatched. The CDR3 covers 17 residues. The germline CDR1 and CDR2 sequences are MNHEY and SMNVEV (reference sequence). CDR3 sequence: CASSLRSFSGSKGEQFF. The CDR3 bases are TGTGCCAGCAGTTTAAGGTCCTTTAGCGGGAGCAAAGGTGAGCAGTTCTTC.